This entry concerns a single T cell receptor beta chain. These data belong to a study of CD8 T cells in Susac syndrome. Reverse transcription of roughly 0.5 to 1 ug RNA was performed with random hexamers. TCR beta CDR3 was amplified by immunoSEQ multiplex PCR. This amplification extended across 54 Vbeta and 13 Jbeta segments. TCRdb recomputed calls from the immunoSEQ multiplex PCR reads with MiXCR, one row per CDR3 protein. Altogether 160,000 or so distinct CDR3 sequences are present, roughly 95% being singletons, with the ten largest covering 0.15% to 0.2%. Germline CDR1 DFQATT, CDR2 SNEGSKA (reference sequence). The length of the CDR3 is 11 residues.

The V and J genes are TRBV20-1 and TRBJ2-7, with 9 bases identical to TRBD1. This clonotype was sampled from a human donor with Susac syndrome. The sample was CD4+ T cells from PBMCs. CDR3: CSAGQGNEQYF. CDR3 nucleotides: TGCAGCGCAGGACAGGGGAACGAGCAGTACTTC.